These 23 T cell receptor beta chains came from one sample sequenced in a study of shared clonotypes between healthy human individuals (TCRdb year 2020). Library generation was performed with the immunoSEQ multiplex PCR assay. Imported from immuneACCESS, the table was reduced by TCRdb to in-frame sequences with V and J called. These copies leave out some clones; in studies compared against another copy, an unresolved V gene accounts for under half, and the cause of the remainder is not known. The sample table contains some 480,000 clones; only one count was recorded for 70% to 85% of them. The ten largest clones add up to roughly 12% of the sample. Sequencing was performed on PBMCs. These receptors were taken from a woman aged 40 to 50 in good health. Some clones in this sample may be carry-over from other donors' samples.

The chain joins TRBV18 to TRBJ2-1, with a weak D call TRBD2 (5 bases). The CDR3 spans 14 residues. Germline CDR1 is KGHSH and CDR2 is LQKENI. Trimming pared 3 bases from V and 4 bases from J, leaving 10 bases between. The CDR3 DNA reads as TGTGCCAGCTCACCGGACTTGGGGTACAATGAGCAGTTCTTC. It specifies CASSPDLGYNEQFF.

The table lists this clone with many counts. The J gene is TRBJ2-1, the V gene TRBV4-2; the match to TRBD2 covers 10 bases. CDR3 length: 17 residues. Losses at the gene ends were 1 base for V and 2 bases for J; bases not matched to a gene: 5. CDR1 and CDR2 (germline): LGHNA, YNFKEQ. CDR3 nucleotides: TGTGCCAGCAGCCAAGCTAGCGGGAGATACCCCTACAATGAGCAGTTCTTC. This translates into CASSQASGRYPYNEQFF.

The chain combines TRBV19 with TRBJ2-1, with 8 bases identical to TRBD2. The CDR3 runs 17 residues. Trimming took 4 bases from V and 0 from J; bases not matched to a gene: 8. CDR1 is LNHDA and CDR2 is SQIVND in the germline V gene (reference sequence). The CDR3 sequence: CASSTPLAGRSYNEQFF. CDR3 nucleotide sequence: TGTGCCAGTAGTACCCCCTTAGCGGGACGCTCCTACAATGAGCAGTTCTTC.

The chain recombines TRBV28 with TRBJ2-7, with D perhaps matching TRBD1 or TRBD2 (5 bases each). V lost 5 bases and J lost 5, with 16 bases in between. Germline values: CDR1 MDHEN, CDR2 SYDVKM. There are 14 residues in the CDR3. The CDR3 sequence is CASSGTTGRHEQYF. The CDR3 region has the DNA TGTGCCAGCAGTGGGACCACGGGGCGGCACGAGCAGTACTTC.

This chain joins TRBV28 and TRBJ2-2, with D unresolved. CDR1 and CDR2 (germline): MDHEN, SYDVKM. The V gene lost 6 bases and the J gene lost 1 base, with 3 bases spanning the gap. The CDR3 runs 12 residues. CDR3 in DNA: TGTGCCAGCAGACAGAACACCGGGGAGCTGTTTTTT. This codes for CASRQNTGELFF.

The chain has TRBV6-1 and TRBJ1-5, with D perhaps matching TRBD1 (5 bases). The germline V gene has CDR1 MNHNS and CDR2 SASEGT. V was clipped by 8 bases and J by 0 bases, with 14 bases between them. This CDR3 has 15 amino acids. This chain's CDR3 is CASAVDTYSNQPQHF. CDR3 coding DNA: TGTGCCAGCGCGGTGGACACTTATAGCAATCAGCCCCAGCATTTT.

This clone was picked up many times. The sample contains more than one DNA sequence encoding this CDR3. The gene calls are TRBV7-9 and TRBJ1-3; 7 positions match TRBD1. The junction had 2 bases not matched to a gene; V was cut back by 5 bases and J by 1 base. Germline lookup yields CDR1 SEHNR and CDR2 FQNEAQ (reference sequence). The CDR3 totals 14 residues. CDR3 residues: CASSRDSSGNTIYF. Written as DNA, the CDR3 is TGTGCCAGCAGCCGGGACAGTTCTGGAAACACCATATATTTT.

The rearrangement links TRBV6-1 to TRBJ2-6; 8 nucleotides align to TRBD1. The CDR3 has 19 amino acids. V gave up 1 base and J gave up 2 bases; unmatched junction bases: 10. CDR1 and CDR2 from the germline V gene are MNHNS and SASEGT. This CDR3 reads CASSEGGGDRGAGANVLTF. DNA of the CDR3: TGTGCCAGCAGTGAAGGAGGGGGAGACAGGGGAGCTGGGGCCAACGTCCTGACTTTC.

In its sample, this clone was seen once. This sample includes further DNA sequences coding for the same CDR3. The chain employs TRBV5-1 and TRBJ2-3; TRBD2 agrees at 9 bases. With 4 bases clipped from V and 6 bases from J, the junction kept 6 bases outside the gene matches. Germline V gene lookup returns CDR1 SGHRS and CDR2 YFSETQ. This CDR3 is built from 14 residues. Here the CDR3 DNA reads TGCGCCAGCAGCCCGGGACTAGCCAGCGATACGCAGTATTTT. Residues: CASSPGLASDTQYF.

In the case of this clone: A much more abundant neighbour one base away suggests this may be a read error. The rearrangement joins TRBV6-1 to TRBJ2-7; TRBD1 agrees at 7 bases. Trimming at V came to 0 bases and at J to 3 bases, leaving 5 bases not matched to a gene. The CDR3 has 15 residues. Germline loops: CDR1 MNHNS, CDR2 SASEGT. CDR3 amino acids: CASSEAGTAVYEQYF. The CDR3 nucleotides read TGTGCCAGCAGTGAAGCCGGGACAGCAGTCTACGAGCAGTACTTC.

A note on this clone: This likely came from a read error, as a far larger clone is one base away. The chain uses TRBV5-6 and TRBJ2-1, with D possibly being TRBD1 (6 bases). CDR1 and CDR2 (germline): SGHDT, YYEEEE. Deletions cut 4 bases from V and 9 bases from J, with 20 bases between. The CDR3 runs 15 residues. CDR3 bases: TGTGCCAGCAGCCGTCAGGGGCAGGGGTGGGGTGAGCAGTTCTTC. It codes for CASSRQGQGWGEQFF.

The chain carries TRBV7-9 and TRBJ2-7; 9 bases are a match to TRBD1. CDR1 is SEHNR and CDR2 is FQNEAQ in the germline V gene (reference sequence). J was trimmed by 6 bases and V by 5 bases; bases with no gene match: 11. The CDR3 is made up of 15 amino acids. The CDR3 DNA is TGTGCCAGCAGCGCGCGAAGGGACAGGGCGGGCGAGCAGTACTTC. Protein: CASSARRDRAGEQYF.

This clone turned up a few times. The V and J genes are TRBV6-6 and TRBJ2-7; 10 bases are shared with TRBD2. Germline lookup yields CDR1 MNHNY and CDR2 SVGAGI (reference sequence). This CDR3 has 13 amino acids. The J segment lost 1 base and the V segment lost 8 bases, leaving 2 bases of the junction unmatched. This CDR3 is CASSGLASYEQYF. The CDR3 nucleotides read TGTGCCAGCTCGGGACTAGCGTCCTACGAGCAGTACTTC.

About this clone itself: The junction departs from the called germline gene at one end, perhaps through a read error. The chain has TRBV30 and TRBJ2-2; TRBD2 agrees at 9 bases. This CDR3 region has 20 residues. Germline-derived CDR1 and CDR2 are GTSNPN and SVGIG (reference sequence). CDR3 nucleotide sequence: TGTGCCTGGAGAGGGCAGGGTGGGGGCCGTAGCGGGAGAGTAAGGCGGGGAGCTGTTTTT. Protein sequence: CAWRGQGGGRSGRVRRGAVF.

The chain has TRBV7-2 and TRBJ2-1, with 10 bases identical to TRBD2. Trimming removed 5 bases from V and 2 bases from J; junction bases left unmatched: 3. The CDR3 has 15 amino acids. Germline CDR1 SGHTA, CDR2 FQGNSA. The CDR3, as DNA: TGTGCCAGCAGCATTACTAGCGGGACCTACAATGAGCAGTTCTTC. This sequence encodes CASSITSGTYNEQFF. Together with reference TRBV7-2 and TRBJ2-1, the CDR3 gives the full variable domain: GAGVSQSPSNKVTEKGKDVELRCDPISGHTALYWYRQSLGQGLEFLIYFQGNSAPDKSGLPSDRFSAERTGGSVSTLTIQRTQQEDSAVYLCASSITSGTYNEQFFGPGTRLTVL.

This sequence joins TRBV5-4 and TRBJ2-1; TRBD1 matches 9 bases. V shed 2 bases, J shed 5 bases, and the junction held 11 bases outside the gene matches. This CDR3 has 17 residues. The V gene's germline CDR1 is SGHNT and CDR2 YYREEE (reference sequence). The CDR3 DNA follows: TGTGCCAGCAGCTTCTACAGGGGGCTGAGCGGAAACAATGAGCAGTTCTTC. Amino acid sequence: CASSFYRGLSGNNEQFF.

V gene TRBV28 combines with J gene TRBJ2-7, with TRBD2 matching 13 bases. The germline CDR1 and CDR2 sequences are MDHEN and SYDVKM. The CDR3 runs to 14 residues. With 5 bases clipped from V and 6 bases from J, the junction kept 4 bases outside the gene matches. The chain's CDR3 is CASSPGTSGIEQYF. The CDR3 DNA follows: TGTGCCAGCAGTCCCGGGACTAGCGGGATCGAGCAGTACTTC.

The count of this clone is one. The rearrangement uses TRBV28 and TRBJ2-5; tentatively, D is TRBD1 or TRBD2 (5 bases each). V lost 6 bases to trimming and J lost 1 base, with 12 bases between them. The CDR3 totals 14 residues. Germline-derived CDR1 and CDR2 are MDHEN and SYDVKM. DNA of the CDR3: TGTGCCAGCAGGTTAACCGGGACCCAAGAGACCCAGTACTTC. Translated: CASRLTGTQETQYF.

The chain carries TRBV7-2 and TRBJ2-5; D call uncertain. Germline assignment: CDR1 SGHTA and CDR2 FQGNSA. V shed 1 base and J shed 0 bases, with 9 bases lying between them. This CDR3 spans 15 amino acids. The CDR3: CASSLGMGNQETQYF. In nucleotides, the CDR3 is TGTGCCAGCAGCTTAGGTATGGGGAACCAAGAGACCCAGTACTTC.

V and J are TRBV4-2 and TRBJ1-2; 11 nucleotides align to TRBD1. The germline V gene has CDR1 LGHNA and CDR2 YNFKEQ. Trimming took 4 bases from V and 3 from J; bases not matched to a gene: 4. The CDR3 extends over 15 amino acids. The CDR3 region has the DNA TGTGCCAGCAGCCGAGGGACAGGGGGGCACTATGGCTACACCTTC. Residues: CASSRGTGGHYGYTF.

Concerning this clone itself: The sample contains more than one DNA sequence encoding this CDR3. J is TRBJ1-1 and V is TRBV9; tentative D call: TRBD1 (5 bases). The V end lost 1 base, the J end lost 1 base, and 5 bases lay between the germline ends. The CDR3 loop spans 13 amino acids. Per the germline V gene, CDR1 is SGDLS and CDR2 is YYNGEE. For the CDR3, the DNA is TGTGCCAGCAGCGTAACAGGGAACACTGAAGCTTTCTTT. Translating gives CASSVTGNTEAFF.

The chain recombines TRBV7-8 with TRBJ2-2; 8 bases are a match to TRBD1. The CDR3 covers 16 residues. Germline V gene lookup returns CDR1 SGHVS and CDR2 FQNEAQ. Trimming took 2 bases from V and 5 from J; bases not matched to a gene: 7. The CDR3 spells CASSLLQGAATGELFF. Written as DNA, the CDR3 is TGTGCCAGCAGCTTATTGCAGGGGGCGGCGACCGGGGAGCTGTTTTTT.

The chain uses TRBV21-1 and TRBJ2-7; the table's TRBD2 call for D was not verified on the DNA. TRBV21-1 is annotated as a pseudogene. The CDR3 extends over 10 amino acids. CDR3 coding DNA: TGTGCCAGCAGCACTTACGAGCAGTACTTC. Its protein product is CASSTYEQYF.